Each of the 8 T cell receptor beta chains below was sequenced from the same sample in a study of cytomegalovirus exposure and HLA in healthy donors. This table comes from immunoSEQ multiplex PCR, and its TCRdb copy is limited to in-frame clones, with some not included. Altogether about 250,000 clones are present, approximately 87% being singletons, with the ten largest covering about 2.8%. The sample consisted of PBMCs. Receptors were obtained from a man younger than 35 in good health and CMV-seronegative.

There are a few counts of this clone. The rearrangement links TRBV18 to TRBJ2-2, with unresolved D. Germline lookup yields CDR1 KGHSH and CDR2 LQKENI. Between the trimmed V and J ends, which lost 6 bases and 6 bases, there was a span of 5 bases. The CDR3 consists of 11 residues. CDR3 DNA sequence: TGTGCCAGCTCCCGTCCCGGGGAGCTGTTTTTT. Protein sequence: CASSRPGELFF.

The chain uses TRBV30 and TRBJ1-1, with D perhaps TRBD1 (5 bases). Per germline, CDR1 GTSNPN and CDR2 SVGIG (reference sequence). The CDR3 is 13 residues long. V gave up 4 bases and J gave up 5 bases, with 14 bases separating them. The CDR3, as DNA: TGTGCCTGGACAGGGTTCGGAGGGACTGAAGCTTTCTTT. As protein: CAWTGFGGTEAFF.

The CDR3 region is CASSLGAGELFF. The CDR3 bases are TGTGCCAGCAGCTTAGGGGCGGGGGAGCTGTTTTTT. The chain combines TRBV7-9 with TRBJ2-2, with D unresolved. Looked up from germline, CDR1 is SEHNR and CDR2 is FQNEAQ (reference sequence). The CDR3 has 12 residues. The ends were cut back, 1 base at V and 8 bases at J, with 5 bases in the middle.

This chain joins TRBV12-5 and TRBJ1-1; D perhaps matches TRBD1 (5 bases). CDR1 LGHNT and CDR2 FRNRAP come from the germline V gene. The V gene lost 2 bases and the J gene lost 8 bases, with 9 bases spanning the gap. The CDR3 sequence is 12 residues long. This CDR3 is CASGLPGGEAFF. The CDR3 DNA follows: TGTGCTAGTGGTTTGCCCGGGGGGGAAGCTTTCTTT.

J is TRBJ2-1 and V is TRBV9, with TRBD2 as a possible D gene (5 bases). The germline gives CDR1 SGDLS, CDR2 YYNGEE. Trimming removed 3 bases from V and 7 bases from J, with 11 bases in between. This CDR3 comprises 13 residues. The chain's CDR3 is CASSGSGWNEQFF. The DNA of the CDR3 is TGTGCCAGCAGCGGTTCGGGGTGGAATGAGCAGTTCTTC.

The J gene is TRBJ1-3, the V gene TRBV7-6; 7 positions match TRBD1. The CDR3 is 14 residues long. Germline V CDR1 and CDR2: SGHVS, FNYEAQ. V was clipped by 5 bases and J by 5 bases; unmatched bases: 6. The CDR3: CASSQQGFRNTIYF. The CDR3 bases are TGTGCCAGCAGCCAACAGGGGTTTAGAAACACCATATATTTT.

This chain uses TRBV6-5 with TRBJ1-1, with D possibly being TRBD1 (6 bases). Trimming stripped 2 bases from V and 4 bases from J, with 11 bases between. The CDR3 length is 14 residues. CDR1 and CDR2 (germline): MNHEY, SVGAGI. For the CDR3, the DNA is TGTGCCAGCAGTTACGGTCGAGGGGGCACTGAAGCTTTCTTT. Translation: CASSYGRGGTEAFF.

The chain links TRBV9 to TRBJ2-7; weak D call: TRBD2 (6 bases). Germline-derived CDR1 and CDR2 are SGDLS and YYNGEE. V shed 4 bases and J shed 2 bases, with 19 bases lying between them. This CDR3 contains 16 residues. The CDR3, as DNA: TGTGCCAGCAGCCCTACCCCTCGAGGAGGGACCTACGAGCAGTACTTC. It translates to CASSPTPRGGTYEQYF.